These T cell receptor beta chains were read from a single sample in a study of T-cell memory formation after mild COVID-19. TCRdb redid the calling of the 5' RACE reads with MiXCR, one entry per CDR3 protein. The profile shows 500,000 to 550,000 distinct CDR3 sequences, over 20% of them singletons. Sequenced material: PBMCs or a T cell subset sorted from them (not recorded which). These receptors were obtained from an adult woman who had mild COVID-19 (a few samples of this study predate the infection). Cell type and time point are not known. CDR3s include the opening cysteine and the closing phenylalanine or tryptophan. A D gene is named only where the DNA matches it firmly. Clone size is shown for a subset of rows, as once, few, many or a class of expanded clone.

d_call	clone_size	v_call	j_call	cdr3_aa	cdr3_nt
NA	NA	TRBV19	TRBJ1-1	CASSNAYPNTEAFF	TGTGCCAGTAGTAACGCCTACCCGAACACTGAAGCTTTCTTT
NA	NA	TRBV20-1	TRBJ1-1	CSASIRDTEAFF	TGCAGTGCTAGTATCAGGGACACTGAAGCTTTCTTT
TRBD1	NA	TRBV12-3/TRBV12-4	TRBJ2-7	CASSPGTEFYEQYF	TGTGCCAGCAGTCCCGGGACAGAATTCTACGAGCAGTACTTC
NA	NA	TRBV9	TRBJ1-1	CASSIQVNTEAFF	TGTGCCAGCAGCATCCAGGTTAACACTGAAGCTTTCTTT
NA	many	TRBV27	TRBJ2-3	CASSYTRTDTQYF	TGTGCCAGCAGTTACACCCGTACAGATACGCAGTATTTT
NA	NA	TRBV2	TRBJ2-7	CASSVWGQDEQYF	TGTGCCAGCAGTGTTTGGGGGCAGGACGAGCAGTACTTC
TRBD1	NA	TRBV27	TRBJ2-7	CASSLSFGQGGEQYF	TGTGCCAGCAGTTTATCCTTCGGACAGGGAGGCGAGCAGTACTTC
NA	NA	TRBV12-5	TRBJ2-5	CASGLVVEGKQETQYF	TGTGCTAGTGGTTTGGTAGTTGAGGGGAAACAAGAGACCCAGTACTTC
TRBD2	NA	TRBV3-1	TRBJ2-1	CASSPPGLAGFANEQFF	TGTGCCAGCAGCCCACCGGGACTAGCGGGGTTTGCCAATGAGCAGTTCTTC
NA	NA	TRBV24-1	TRBJ2-3	CATSDPLADTQYF	TGTGCCACCAGTGATCCCCTAGCAGATACGCAGTATTTT
TRBD1	NA	TRBV7-8	TRBJ1-2	CASSSGTGVGDYGYTF	TGTGCCAGCAGCTCCGGGACAGGGGTTGGGGACTATGGCTACACCTTC
NA	NA	TRBV4-2	TRBJ2-2	CASSQEGRVGRRTNTGELFF	TGTGCCAGCAGCCAAGAGGGGCGAGTGGGCAGGAGGACGAACACCGGGGAGCTGTTTTTT
NA	NA	TRBV24-1	TRBJ2-5	CATSDPSLPTQETQYF	TGTGCCACCAGTGACCCATCACTGCCTACCCAGGAGACCCAGTACTTC
TRBD1	few	TRBV20-1	TRBJ1-1	CSARSQGAGPFF	TGCAGTGCTAGAAGTCAGGGGGCTGGACCTTTCTTT
TRBD2	few	TRBV7-9	TRBJ2-2	CASSSSGLAGTGELFF	TGTGCCAGCAGCTCTAGTGGGCTAGCGGGAACCGGGGAGCTGTTTTTT
TRBD1	NA	TRBV29-1	TRBJ2-7	CSVTTVGQGTYEQYF	TGCAGCGTAACTACCGTCGGACAGGGGACTTACGAGCAGTACTTC
TRBD2	few	TRBV2	TRBJ2-1	CASSAGALWTSGRAVNEQFF	TGTGCCAGCAGTGCCGGAGCTCTATGGACTAGCGGGAGGGCCGTGAATGAGCAGTTCTTC